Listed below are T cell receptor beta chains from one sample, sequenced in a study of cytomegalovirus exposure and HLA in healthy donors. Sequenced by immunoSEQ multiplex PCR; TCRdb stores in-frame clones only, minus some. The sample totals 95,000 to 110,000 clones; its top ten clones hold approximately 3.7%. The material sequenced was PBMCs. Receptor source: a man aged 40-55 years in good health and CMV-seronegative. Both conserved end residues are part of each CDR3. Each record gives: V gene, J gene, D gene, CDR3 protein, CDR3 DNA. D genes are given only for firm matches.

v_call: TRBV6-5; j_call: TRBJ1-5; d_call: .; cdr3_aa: CASSPNGGYNQPQHF; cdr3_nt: TGTGCCAGCAGCCCCAACGGGGGGTACAATCAGCCCCAGCATTTT
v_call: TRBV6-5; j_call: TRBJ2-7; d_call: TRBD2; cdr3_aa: CASSYLAGGFYEQYF; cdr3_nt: TGTGCCAGCAGTTACCTAGCGGGAGGGTTCTACGAGCAGTACTTC
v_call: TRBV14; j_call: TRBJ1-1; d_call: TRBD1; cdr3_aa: CASSQVQGSGTEAFF; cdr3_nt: TGTGCCAGCAGCCAAGTACAGGGGAGTGGAACTGAAGCTTTCTTT
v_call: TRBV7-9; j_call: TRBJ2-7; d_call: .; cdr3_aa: CASSLEEGRYYEQYF; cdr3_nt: TGTGCCAGCAGCTTAGAGGAGGGCAGATACTACGAGCAGTACTTC
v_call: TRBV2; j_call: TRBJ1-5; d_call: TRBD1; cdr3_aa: CASSPDRASAQPQHF; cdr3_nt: TGTGCCAGCAGTCCGGACAGGGCGTCTGCTCAGCCCCAGCATTTT
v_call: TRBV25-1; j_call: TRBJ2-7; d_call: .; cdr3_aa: CASSHDKHSSYEQYF; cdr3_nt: TGTGCCAGCAGTCACGACAAGCATAGCTCCTACGAGCAGTACTTC
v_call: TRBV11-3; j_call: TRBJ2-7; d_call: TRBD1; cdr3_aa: CASSSRTGGAYEQYF; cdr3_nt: TGTGCCAGCAGCTCTCGGACAGGGGGAGCGTACGAGCAGTACTTC
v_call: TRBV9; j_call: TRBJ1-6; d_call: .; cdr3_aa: CASSEHYDSPLHF; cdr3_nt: TGTGCCAGCAGCGAACACTACGATTCACCCCTCCACTTT
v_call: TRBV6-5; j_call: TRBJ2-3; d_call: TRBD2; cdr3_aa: CASSYSSGSPTDTQYF; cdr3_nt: TGTGCCAGCAGTTACTCTAGCGGGAGCCCCACAGATACGCAGTATTTT
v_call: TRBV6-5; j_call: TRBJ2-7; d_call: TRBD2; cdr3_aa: CASSYSRGLVSEQYF; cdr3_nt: TGTGCCAGCAGTTACTCGAGAGGACTAGTAAGCGAGCAGTACTTC
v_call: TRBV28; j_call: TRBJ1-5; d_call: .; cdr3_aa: CASSLVRGNQPQHF; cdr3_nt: TGTGCCAGCAGTTTAGTGCGGGGCAATCAGCCCCAGCATTTT
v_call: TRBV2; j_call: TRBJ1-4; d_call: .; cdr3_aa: CASSSRATNEKLFF; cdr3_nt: TGTGCCAGCAGCTCCAGGGCAACTAATGAAAAACTGTTTTTT
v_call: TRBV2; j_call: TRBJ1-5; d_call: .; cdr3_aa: CASSGTEQNNQPQHF; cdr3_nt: TGTGCCAGCAGTGGAACAGAGCAGAACAATCAGCCCCAGCATTTT
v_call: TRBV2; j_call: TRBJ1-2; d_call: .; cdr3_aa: CASSRQEAYGYTF; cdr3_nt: TGTGCCAGCAGTAGACAGGAGGCCTATGGCTACACCTTC
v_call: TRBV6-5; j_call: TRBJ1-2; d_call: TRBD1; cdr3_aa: CASSLLRTGDYGYTF; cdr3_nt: TGTGCCAGCAGTTTATTAAGGACAGGGGACTATGGCTACACCTTC
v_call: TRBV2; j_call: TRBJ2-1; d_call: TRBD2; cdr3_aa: CASKLLAGGGNEQFF; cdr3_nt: TGTGCCAGCAAACTACTAGCGGGGGGTGGGAATGAGCAGTTCTTC
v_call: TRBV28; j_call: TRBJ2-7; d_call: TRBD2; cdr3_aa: CASSRGLAGGRFSYEQYF; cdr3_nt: TGTGCCAGCAGTAGGGGACTAGCGGGAGGGAGATTCTCCTACGAGCAGTACTTC
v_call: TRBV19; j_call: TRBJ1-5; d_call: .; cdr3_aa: CASKARHNQPQHF; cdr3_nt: TGTGCCAGTAAGGCCAGGCACAATCAGCCCCAGCATTTT
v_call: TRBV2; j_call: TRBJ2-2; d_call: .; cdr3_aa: CASSDYTGLPGLGELFF; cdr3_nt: TGTGCCAGCAGCGATTACACGGGACTCCCCGGGCTCGGGGAGCTGTTTTTT
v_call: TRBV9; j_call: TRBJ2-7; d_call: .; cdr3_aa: CASSPTSPSYEQYF; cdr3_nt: TGTGCCAGCAGCCCAACTAGCCCCTCCTACGAGCAGTACTTC
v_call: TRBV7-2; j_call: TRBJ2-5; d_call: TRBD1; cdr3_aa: CASSKQGASGETQYF; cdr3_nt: TGTGCCAGCAGCAAACAGGGGGCTAGTGGAGAGACCCAGTACTTC
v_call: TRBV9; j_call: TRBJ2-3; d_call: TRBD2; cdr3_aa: CASSSTLLAGVSADTQYF; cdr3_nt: TGTGCCAGCAGCTCTACCCTACTAGCGGGAGTTTCCGCAGATACGCAGTATTTT
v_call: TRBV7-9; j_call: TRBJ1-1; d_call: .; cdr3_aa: CASSSTGQGTEAFF; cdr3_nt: TGTGCCAGCAGCTCAACAGGGCAGGGCACTGAAGCTTTCTTT
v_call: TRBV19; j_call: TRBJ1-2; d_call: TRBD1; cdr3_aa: CASSMEQGARGYTF; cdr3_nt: TGTGCCAGTAGTATGGAACAGGGGGCGCGAGGCTACACCTTC
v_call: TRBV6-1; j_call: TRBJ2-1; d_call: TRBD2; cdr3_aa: CASSDVKTSGMGVYNEQFF; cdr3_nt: TGTGCCAGCAGTGACGTAAAGACTAGCGGGATGGGGGTCTACAATGAGCAGTTCTTC
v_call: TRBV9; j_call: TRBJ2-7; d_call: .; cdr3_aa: CASSVIVSGEQYF; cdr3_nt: TGTGCCAGCAGCGTAATTGTTTCAGGCGAGCAGTACTTC
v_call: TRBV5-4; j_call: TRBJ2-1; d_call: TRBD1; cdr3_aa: CASSLTGGSTDEQFF; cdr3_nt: TGTGCCAGCAGCTTGACAGGGGGATCTACGGATGAGCAGTTCTTC
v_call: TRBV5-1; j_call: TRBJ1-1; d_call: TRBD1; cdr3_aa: CASSHGTANTEAFF; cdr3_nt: TGCGCCAGCAGCCACGGGACAGCGAACACTGAAGCTTTCTTT
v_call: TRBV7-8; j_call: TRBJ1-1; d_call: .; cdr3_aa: CASSLGGLGGTEAFF; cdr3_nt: TGTGCCAGCAGCTTAGGAGGCTTGGGGGGAACTGAAGCTTTCTTT
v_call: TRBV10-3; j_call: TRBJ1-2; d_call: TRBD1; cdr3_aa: CAISNRQGANDGYTF; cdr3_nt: TGTGCCATCAGCAATAGACAGGGGGCGAATGATGGCTACACCTTC
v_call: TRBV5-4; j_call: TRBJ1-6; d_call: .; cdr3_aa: CASSLQQSSYNSPLHF; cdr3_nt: TGTGCCAGCAGCCTACAGCAGTCGTCCTATAATTCACCCCTCCACTTT
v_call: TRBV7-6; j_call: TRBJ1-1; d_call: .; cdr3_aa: CASSLGPSMNTEAFF; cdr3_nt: TGTGCCAGCAGCTTAGGTCCATCAATGAACACTGAAGCTTTCTTT
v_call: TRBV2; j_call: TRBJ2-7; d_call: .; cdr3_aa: CASSYFYEQYF; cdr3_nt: TGTGCCAGCAGTTATTTCTACGAGCAGTACTTC
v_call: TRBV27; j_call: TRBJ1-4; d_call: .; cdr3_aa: CASSLSWQINEKLFF; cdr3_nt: TGTGCCAGCAGTTTATCTTGGCAGATTAATGAAAAACTGTTTTTT
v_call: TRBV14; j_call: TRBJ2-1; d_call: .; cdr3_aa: CASSLGGWGEQFF; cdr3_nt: TGTGCCAGCAGCCTAGGGGGATGGGGTGAGCAGTTCTTC
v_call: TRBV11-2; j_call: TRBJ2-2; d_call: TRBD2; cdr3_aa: CASSLSGGTGELFF; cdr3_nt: TGTGCCAGCAGCTTGTCGGGGGGGACCGGGGAGCTGTTTTTT
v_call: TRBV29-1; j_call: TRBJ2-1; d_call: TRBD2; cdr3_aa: CSVGLAGYNEQFF; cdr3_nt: TGCAGCGTTGGGCTAGCGGGGTACAATGAGCAGTTCTTC
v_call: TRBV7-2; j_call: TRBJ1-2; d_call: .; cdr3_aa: CASSTNAGGYTF; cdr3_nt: TGTGCCAGCAGCACGAACGCGGGAGGCTACACCTTC
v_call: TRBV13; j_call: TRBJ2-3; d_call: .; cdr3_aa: CASSLKELVSTDTQYF; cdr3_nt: TGTGCCAGCAGCTTAAAGGAGCTAGTTAGCACAGATACGCAGTATTTT
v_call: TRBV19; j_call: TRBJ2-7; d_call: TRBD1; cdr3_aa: CASSRGTGAYEQYF; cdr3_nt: TGTGCCAGTAGTAGGGGGACAGGGGCCTACGAGCAGTACTTC
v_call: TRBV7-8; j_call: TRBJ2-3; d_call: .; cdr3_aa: CASSLVQGRTDTQYF; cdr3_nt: TGTGCCAGCAGCTTAGTCCAGGGTCGGACAGATACGCAGTATTTT
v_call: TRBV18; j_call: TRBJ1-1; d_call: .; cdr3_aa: CASSPKGKRAEAFF; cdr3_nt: TGTGCCAGCTCACCAAAAGGGAAGAGGGCTGAAGCTTTCTTT
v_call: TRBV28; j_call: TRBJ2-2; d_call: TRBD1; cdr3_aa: CASSLGTANTGELFF; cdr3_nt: TGTGCCAGCAGCTTGGGGACAGCGAACACCGGGGAGCTGTTTTTT
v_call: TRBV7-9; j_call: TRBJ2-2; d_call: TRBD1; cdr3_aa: CASTQQGRELFF; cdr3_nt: TGTGCCAGCACCCAACAGGGGCGCGAGCTGTTTTTT
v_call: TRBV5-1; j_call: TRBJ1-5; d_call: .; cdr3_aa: CASSPLLNQPQHF; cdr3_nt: TGCGCCAGCAGCCCCCTTCTCAATCAGCCCCAGCATTTT
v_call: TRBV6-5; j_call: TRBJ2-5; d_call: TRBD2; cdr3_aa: CASSRGGQETQYF; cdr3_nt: TGTGCCAGCAGCCGCGGGGGCCAAGAGACCCAGTACTTC
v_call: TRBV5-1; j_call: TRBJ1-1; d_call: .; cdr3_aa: CASSLVAGRIKSTEAFF; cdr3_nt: TGCGCCAGCAGCTTGGTAGCAGGGAGGATCAAGAGTACTGAAGCTTTCTTT
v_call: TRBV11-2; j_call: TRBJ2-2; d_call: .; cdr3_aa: CASSSGTLNTGELFF; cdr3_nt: TGTGCCAGCTCCTCCGGGACACTGAACACCGGGGAGCTGTTTTTT
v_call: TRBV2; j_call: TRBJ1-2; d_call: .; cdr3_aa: CASSQAANGYTF; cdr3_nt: TGTGCCAGCAGTCAAGCTGCTAATGGCTACACCTTC
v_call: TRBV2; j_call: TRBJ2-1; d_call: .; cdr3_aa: CASKREYSYNEQFF; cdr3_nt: TGTGCCAGCAAGAGGGAGTACTCCTACAATGAGCAGTTCTTC
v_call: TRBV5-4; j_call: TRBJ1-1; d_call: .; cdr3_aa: CASSFQGREAFF; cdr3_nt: TGTGCCAGCAGCTTTCAGGGTCGTGAAGCTTTCTTT
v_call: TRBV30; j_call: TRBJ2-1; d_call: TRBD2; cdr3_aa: CAWSRSGRAAYNEQFF; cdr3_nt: TGTGCCTGGAGTAGGAGCGGGAGGGCCGCCTACAATGAGCAGTTCTTC